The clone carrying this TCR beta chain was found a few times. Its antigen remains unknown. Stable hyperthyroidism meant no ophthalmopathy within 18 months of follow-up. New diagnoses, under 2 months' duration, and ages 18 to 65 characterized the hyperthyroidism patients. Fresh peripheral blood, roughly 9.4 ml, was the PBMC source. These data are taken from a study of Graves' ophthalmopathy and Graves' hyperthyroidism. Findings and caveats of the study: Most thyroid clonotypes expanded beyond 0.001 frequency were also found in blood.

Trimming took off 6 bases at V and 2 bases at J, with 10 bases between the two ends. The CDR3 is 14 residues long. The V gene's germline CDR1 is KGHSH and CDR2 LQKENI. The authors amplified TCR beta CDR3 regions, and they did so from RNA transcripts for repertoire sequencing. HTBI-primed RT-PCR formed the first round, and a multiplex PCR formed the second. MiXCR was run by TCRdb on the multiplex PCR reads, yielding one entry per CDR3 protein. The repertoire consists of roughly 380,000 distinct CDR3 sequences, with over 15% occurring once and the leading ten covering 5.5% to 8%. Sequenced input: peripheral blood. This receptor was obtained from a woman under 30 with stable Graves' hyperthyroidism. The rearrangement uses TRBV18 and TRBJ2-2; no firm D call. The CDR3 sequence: CASSPAYNTGELFF. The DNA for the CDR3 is TGTGCCAGCTCGCCCGCCTATAACACCGGGGAGCTGTTTTTT.